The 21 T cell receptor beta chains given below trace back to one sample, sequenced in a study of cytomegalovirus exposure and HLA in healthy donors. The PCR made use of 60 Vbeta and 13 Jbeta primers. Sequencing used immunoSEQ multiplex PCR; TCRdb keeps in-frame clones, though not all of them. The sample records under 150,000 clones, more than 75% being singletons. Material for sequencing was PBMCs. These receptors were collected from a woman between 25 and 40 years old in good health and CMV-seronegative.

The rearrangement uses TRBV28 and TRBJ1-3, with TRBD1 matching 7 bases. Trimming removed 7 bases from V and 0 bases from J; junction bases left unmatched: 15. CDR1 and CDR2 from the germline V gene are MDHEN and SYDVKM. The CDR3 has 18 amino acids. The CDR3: CASTPLAGTANSGNTIYF. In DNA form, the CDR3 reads TGTGCCAGCACCCCCCTGGCGGGGACAGCCAACTCTGGAAACACCATATATTTT.

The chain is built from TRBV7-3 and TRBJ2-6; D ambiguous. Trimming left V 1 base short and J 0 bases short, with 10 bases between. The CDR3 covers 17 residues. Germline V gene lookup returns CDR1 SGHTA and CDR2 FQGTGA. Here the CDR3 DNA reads TGTGCCAGCAGCTTAATGGGCAGCAGCTCTGGGGCCAACGTCCTGACTTTC. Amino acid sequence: CASSLMGSSSGANVLTF.

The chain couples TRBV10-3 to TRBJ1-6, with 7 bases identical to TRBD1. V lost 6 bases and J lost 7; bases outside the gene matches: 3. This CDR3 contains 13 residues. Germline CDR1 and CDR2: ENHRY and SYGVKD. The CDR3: CAIRGQLNSPLHF. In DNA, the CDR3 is TGTGCCATCAGGGGACAGTTGAATTCACCCCTCCACTTT.

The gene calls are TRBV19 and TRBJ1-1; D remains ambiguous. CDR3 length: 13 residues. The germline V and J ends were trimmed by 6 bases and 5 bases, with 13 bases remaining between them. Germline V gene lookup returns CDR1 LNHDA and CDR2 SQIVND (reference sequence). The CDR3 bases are TGTGCCAGTAGGTGGGAGGGTAGAACTGAAGCTTTCTTT. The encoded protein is CASRWEGRTEAFF. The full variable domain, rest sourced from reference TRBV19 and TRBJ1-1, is DGGITQSPKYLFRKEGQNVTLSCEQNLNHDAMYWYRQDPGQGLRLIYYSQIVNDFQKGDIAEGYSVSREKKESFPLTVTSAQKNPTAFYLCASRWEGRTEAFFGQGTRLTVV.

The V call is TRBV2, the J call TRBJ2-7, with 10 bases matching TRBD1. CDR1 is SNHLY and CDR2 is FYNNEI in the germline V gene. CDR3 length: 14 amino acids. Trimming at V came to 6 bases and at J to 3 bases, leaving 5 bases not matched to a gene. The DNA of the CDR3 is TGTGCCAGCAGGGAGGACAGGGGGTACTACGAGCAGTACTTC. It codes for CASREDRGYYEQYF.

The CDR3 is CASSLALGLKTQYF. The CDR3 bases are TGTGCCAGCAGCTTAGCGCTGGGACTAAAGACCCAGTACTTC. The chain employs TRBV7-7 and TRBJ2-5; TRBD2 aligns across 7 bases. J was trimmed by 6 bases and V by 0 bases; bases with no gene match: 4. Germline CDR1 SSHAT, CDR2 FNYEAQ (reference sequence). CDR3 size: 14 residues.

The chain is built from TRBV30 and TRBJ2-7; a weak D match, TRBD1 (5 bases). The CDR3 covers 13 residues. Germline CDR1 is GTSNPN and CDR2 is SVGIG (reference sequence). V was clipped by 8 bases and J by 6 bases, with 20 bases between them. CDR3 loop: CALQTRDLAEQYF. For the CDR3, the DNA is TGTGCCCTGCAAACCAGGGATCTGGCCGAGCAGTACTTC. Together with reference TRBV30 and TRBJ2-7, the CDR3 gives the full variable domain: SQTIHQWPATLVQPVGSPLSLECTVEGTSNPNLYWYRQAAGRGLQLLFYSVGIGQISSEVPQNLSASRPQDRQFILSSKKLLLSDSGFYLCALQTRDLAEQYFGPGTRLTVT.

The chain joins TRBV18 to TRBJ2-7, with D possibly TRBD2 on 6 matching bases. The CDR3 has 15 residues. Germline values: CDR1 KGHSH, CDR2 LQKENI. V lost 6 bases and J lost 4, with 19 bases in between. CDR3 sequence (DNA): TGTGCCAGCTCTCAAACGACGGGAGTGGGATACGAGCAGTACTTC. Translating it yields CASSQTTGVGYEQYF.

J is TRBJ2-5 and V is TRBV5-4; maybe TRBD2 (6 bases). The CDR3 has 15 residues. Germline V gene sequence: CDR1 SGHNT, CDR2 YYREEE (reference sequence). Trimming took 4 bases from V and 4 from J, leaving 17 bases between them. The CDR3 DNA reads TGTGCCAGCAGCAGGGACCAGGGAGGAGGAGAGACCCAGTACTTC. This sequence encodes CASSRDQGGGETQYF.

The DNA for the CDR3 is TGTGCCAGCAGCTTGGAGGGTGTGAGTAGCAATCAGCCCCAGCATTTT. Translated: CASSLEGVSSNQPQHF. The gene calls are TRBV7-8 and TRBJ1-5; no firm D call. The CDR3 totals 16 residues. The germline V gene encodes CDR1 SGHVS and CDR2 FQNEAQ. V was pared by 3 bases and J by 0 bases, with 12 bases between.

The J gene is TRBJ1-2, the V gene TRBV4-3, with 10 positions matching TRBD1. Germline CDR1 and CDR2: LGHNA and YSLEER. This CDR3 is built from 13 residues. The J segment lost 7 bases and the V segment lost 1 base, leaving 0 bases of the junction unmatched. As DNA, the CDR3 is TGCGCCAGCAGCCAAGGGACAGGGGGTGGCTACACCTTC. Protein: CASSQGTGGGYTF.

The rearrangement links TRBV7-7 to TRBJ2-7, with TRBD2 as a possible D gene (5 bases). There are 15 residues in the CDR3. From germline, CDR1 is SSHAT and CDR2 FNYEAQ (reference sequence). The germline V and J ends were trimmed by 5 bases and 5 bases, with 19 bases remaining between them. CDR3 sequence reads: CASSETASLYHEQYF. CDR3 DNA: TGTGCCAGCAGCGAGACGGCTAGCCTTTACCACGAGCAGTACTTC.

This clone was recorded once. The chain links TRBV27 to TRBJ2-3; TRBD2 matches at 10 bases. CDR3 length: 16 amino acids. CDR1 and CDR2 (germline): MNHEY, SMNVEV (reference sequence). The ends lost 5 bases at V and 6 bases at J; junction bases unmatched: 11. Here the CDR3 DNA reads TGTGCCAGCAGTCTAGCGGGAGTTCTTATTAGGGATACGCAGTATTTT. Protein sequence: CASSLAGVLIRDTQYF.

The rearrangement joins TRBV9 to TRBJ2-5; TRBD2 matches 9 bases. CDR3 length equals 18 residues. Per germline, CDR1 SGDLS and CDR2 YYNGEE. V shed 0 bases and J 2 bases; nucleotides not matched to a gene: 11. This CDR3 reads CASSVGLGASGEQETQYF. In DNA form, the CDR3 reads TGTGCCAGCAGCGTAGGTTTAGGGGCTAGCGGGGAGCAAGAGACCCAGTACTTC.

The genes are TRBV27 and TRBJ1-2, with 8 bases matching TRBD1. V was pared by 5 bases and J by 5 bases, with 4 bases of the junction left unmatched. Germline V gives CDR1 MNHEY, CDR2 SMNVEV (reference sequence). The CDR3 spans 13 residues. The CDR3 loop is CASSVQGAYGYTF. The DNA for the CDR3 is TGTGCCAGCAGTGTTCAGGGGGCATATGGCTACACCTTC.

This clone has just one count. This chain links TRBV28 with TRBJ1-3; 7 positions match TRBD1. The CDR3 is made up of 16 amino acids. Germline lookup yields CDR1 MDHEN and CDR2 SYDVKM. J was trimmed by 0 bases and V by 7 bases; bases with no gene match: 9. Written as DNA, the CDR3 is TGTGCCAGCACCAACCCCTACAGGGGCTCTGGAAACACCATATATTTT. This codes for CASTNPYRGSGNTIYF.

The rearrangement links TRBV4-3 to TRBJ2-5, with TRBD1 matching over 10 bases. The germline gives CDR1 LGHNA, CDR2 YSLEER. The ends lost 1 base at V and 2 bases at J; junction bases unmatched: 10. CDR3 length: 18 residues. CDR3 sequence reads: CASSQALTGGNEQETQYF. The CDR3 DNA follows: TGCGCCAGCAGCCAAGCACTGACAGGGGGCAACGAACAAGAGACCCAGTACTTC.

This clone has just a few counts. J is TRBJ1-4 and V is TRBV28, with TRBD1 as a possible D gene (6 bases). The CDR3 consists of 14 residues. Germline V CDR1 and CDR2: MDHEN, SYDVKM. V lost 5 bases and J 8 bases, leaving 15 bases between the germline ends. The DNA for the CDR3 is TGTGCCAGCAGTCGGGACACCCTAGGGGAAAAACTGTTTTTT. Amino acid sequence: CASSRDTLGEKLFF. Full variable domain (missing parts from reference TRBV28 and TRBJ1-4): DVKVTQSSRYLVKRTGEKVFLECVQDMDHENMFWYRQDPGLGLRLIYFSYDVKMKEKGDIPEGYSVSREKKERFSLILESASTNQTSMYLCASSRDTLGEKLFFGSGTQLSVL.

The CDR3 bases are TGTGCCAGCAGCTTAGCCCCTTCGGGGGGCACAGATACGCAGTATTTT. Its translation is CASSLAPSGGTDTQYF. V and J are TRBV7-3 and TRBJ2-3, with D possibly TRBD2 on 6 matching bases. V was trimmed by 2 bases and J by 1 base, leaving 13 bases between them. This CDR3 has 16 residues. The germline V gene has CDR1 SGHTA and CDR2 FQGTGA.

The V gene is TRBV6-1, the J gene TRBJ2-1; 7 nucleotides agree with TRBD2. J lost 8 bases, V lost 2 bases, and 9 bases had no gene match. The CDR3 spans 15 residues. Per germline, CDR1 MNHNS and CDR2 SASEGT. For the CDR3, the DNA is TGTGCCAGCAGTGAATTGGTGGGGAGGGCTTATGAGCAGTTCTTC. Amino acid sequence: CASSELVGRAYEQFF.

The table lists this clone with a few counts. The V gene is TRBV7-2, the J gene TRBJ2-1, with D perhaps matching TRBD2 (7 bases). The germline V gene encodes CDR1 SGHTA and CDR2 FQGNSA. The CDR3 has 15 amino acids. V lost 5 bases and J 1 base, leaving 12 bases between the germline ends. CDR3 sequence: CASSQGRGSYNEQFF. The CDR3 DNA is TGTGCCAGCAGCCAGGGGCGGGGGTCCTACAATGAGCAGTTCTTC.